This is a list of T cell receptor beta chains from one sample in a study of response to subunit inactivated influenza vaccine. Via MiXCR, TCRdb re-called the RT-PCR reads, giving one row per CDR3 protein. Of about 700,000 distinct CDR3 sequences in the sample, about 15% were seen once. The sample consisted of PBMCs from blood, taken about 12 days after vaccination. The receptor set was obtained from a man aged 50-60 years who received an inactivated influenza vaccine. Each CDR3 is given with its conserved first and last residue. Fields, in order: V gene, clone size, J gene, D gene, CDR3 DNA, CDR3 protein. A D gene is named only where the DNA matches it firmly. Expanded clones get a size class; other rows say once, few or many, or leave the size out.

TRBV4-3,-,TRBJ2-1,TRBD2,TGCGCCAGCAGCCGGGGTGGTGCGGGAGGGCCTGGTGAGCAGTTCTTC,CASSRGGAGGPGEQFF
TRBV7-9,few,TRBJ2-5,TRBD2,TGTGCCAGCAGCTTGGGGCGGGAGCGTGAGACCCAGTACTTC,CASSLGRERETQYF
TRBV6-1,-,TRBJ2-1,TRBD1,TGTGCCAGCAGTGCTCGGGGACAGGGGTCCCATGAGCAGTTCTTC,CASSARGQGSHEQFF
TRBV5-1,-,TRBJ2-2,-,TGCGCCAGCAGCTCAAGACAGGATCGAGCCGGGGAGCTGTTTTTT,CASSSRQDRAGELFF
TRBV4-1,few,TRBJ2-1,TRBD1,TGCGCCAGCAGCCAAGCGCCCCTGACAGGGAGATGGAATGAGCAGTTCTTC,CASSQAPLTGRWNEQFF
TRBV10-3,many,TRBJ2-7,-,TGTGCCATCAGTGGGGTCTCCTACGAGCAGTACTTC,CAISGVSYEQYF
TRBV4-3,-,TRBJ2-3,-,TGCGCCAGCAGCCAAGCTTATGCATTCAATACGCAGTATTTT,CASSQAYAFNTQYF
TRBV7-9,-,TRBJ2-2,-,TGTGCCGGGCGCAAGACTACGAACACCGGGGAGCTGTTTTTT,CAGRKTTNTGELFF
TRBV29-1,many,TRBJ2-5,-,TGCAGCGTTGAACCCAAGGGGCAGGGTTTAGAGACCCAGTACTTC,CSVEPKGQGLETQYF
TRBV11-2,few,TRBJ1-5,-,TGTGCCAGCAGCTTAGATCTGGGGCTCCGCAATCAGCCCCAGCATTTT,CASSLDLGLRNQPQHF
TRBV3-1,-,TRBJ2-5,TRBD2,TGTGCCAGCAGCCAAGAAGTGCGGACTAGCGGTCAAGACTTC,CASSQEVRTSGQDF
TRBV5-5,-,TRBJ2-1,TRBD1,TGTGCCAGCAGGTTGGGACAGGGAACCTACAATGAGCAGTTCTTC,CASRLGQGTYNEQFF
TRBV6-2/TRBV6-3,few,TRBJ1-5,-,TGTGCCAGCAGTTACAGGGGGTATTATCAGCCCCAGCATTTT,CASSYRGYYQPQHF
TRBV7-2,-,TRBJ1-1,-,TGTGCCAGCAGCCGGGGACTTTCGAACACTGAAGCTTTCTTT,CASSRGLSNTEAFF
TRBV6-5,many,TRBJ2-7,-,TGTGCCAGCAGTTACCGCCGAGACAGCAACGAGCAGTACTTC,CASSYRRDSNEQYF
TRBV7-8,-,TRBJ1-5,TRBD1,TGTGCCAGCAGCTCCAGCCGGGACAGGGAATATAGCAATCAGCCCCAGCATTTT,CASSSSRDREYSNQPQHF
TRBV20-1,-,TRBJ2-1,TRBD2,TGCAGTGCTAGTTCGGGGCGGGGGGGCCGAGGTGAGCAGTTCTTC,CSASSGRGGRGEQFF
TRBV29-1,many,TRBJ2-7,TRBD1,TGCAGCGTTCGATGGGACAGACACGAGCAGTACTTC,CSVRWDRHEQYF
TRBV7-9,-,TRBJ1-2,TRBD1,TGTGCCAGCAGCTTAGCTGTGACAGGGGACGGCTACACCTTC,CASSLAVTGDGYTF
TRBV6-1,few,TRBJ2-3,-,TGTGCCAGCAGTCTATCACGGACCCGCACAGATACGCAGTATTTT,CASSLSRTRTDTQYF
TRBV7-2,-,TRBJ1-2,-,TGTGCCAGCAGCTTAGCGGCAGGCCCTAACTATGGCTACACCTTC,CASSLAAGPNYGYTF
TRBV12-3/TRBV12-4,few,TRBJ2-3,-,TGTGCCAGCAGAGAGGGGTGGACAGAAGATACGCAGTATTTT,CASREGWTEDTQYF
TRBV7-6,many,TRBJ2-3,TRBD2,TGTGCCAGCAGCTCGGGTGTGGGCGGGAGACTCGCCGATACGCAGTATTTT,CASSSGVGGRLADTQYF
TRBV4-1,-,TRBJ2-3,TRBD2,TGCGCCAGCAGCCTTACTAGCGGGAGGCCAGATACGCAGTATTTT,CASSLTSGRPDTQYF
TRBV20-1,few,TRBJ2-2,-,TGCAGTGCTAGTCGAGCGGAGAACACCGGGGAGCTGTTTTTT,CSASRAENTGELFF
TRBV2,few,TRBJ2-5,-,TGTGCCAGCAGAGCCCGTCCGGGACTTCTTAAAGAGACCCAGTACTTC,CASRARPGLLKETQYF
TRBV29-1,-,TRBJ2-7,TRBD1,TGCAGCGTTGAAGGGGACCCCGGGACAGGGCCCTACGAGCAGTACTTC,CSVEGDPGTGPYEQYF
TRBV20-1,-,TRBJ2-1,-,TGCAGTGCTCGAAGACAGCTGGATGAGCAGTTCTTC,CSARRQLDEQFF
TRBV7-2,few,TRBJ2-7,-,TGTGCCAGCAGCTTCTATCAACTAGGAAGCTACGAGCAGTACTTC,CASSFYQLGSYEQYF
TRBV6-1,few,TRBJ1-1,TRBD1,TGTGCCAGCAGCCGACAGGGTTCGACTGAAGCTTTCTTT,CASSRQGSTEAFF
TRBV12-3/TRBV12-4,-,TRBJ2-3,TRBD1,TGTGCCAGCACCATACAGGGGGCTGCAGATACGCAGTATTTT,CASTIQGAADTQYF
TRBV4-3,few,TRBJ1-4,TRBD1,TGCGCCAGCAGCCCTTGGACAGGGGGCGGTGAAAAACTGTTTTTT,CASSPWTGGGEKLFF
TRBV20-1,-,TRBJ2-2,TRBD2,TGCAGTGCTAGGGGCCTAGCGGGTGCCGGCAACACCGGGGAGCTGTTTTTT,CSARGLAGAGNTGELFF
TRBV5-1,-,TRBJ1-1,-,TGCGCCAGCAGCCCAGTCGGAGGGAAGGGAACTGAAGCTTTCTTT,CASSPVGGKGTEAFF
TRBV11-2,many,TRBJ1-1,-,TGTGCCAGCAGCTTGGGGGGAATGGAAAAAGCTTTCTTT,CASSLGGMEKAFF
TRBV2,few,TRBJ2-7,-,TGTGCCAGCAGTGGGAGGGTACCCTACGAGCAGTACTTC,CASSGRVPYEQYF
TRBV5-6,few,TRBJ1-4,-,TGTGCCAGCAGCTTGCGGCAGGGATTCGAAAAACTGTTTTTT,CASSLRQGFEKLFF
TRBV18,-,TRBJ2-3,-,TGTGCCAGCCACGGGTTGGCGAACACAGATACGCAGTATTTT,CASHGLANTDTQYF
TRBV6-1,-,TRBJ2-2,-,TGTGCCAGCAGTCCAGGGATTTTGGCGAACACCGGGGAGCTGTTTTTT,CASSPGILANTGELFF
TRBV12-3/TRBV12-4,-,TRBJ2-1,-,TGTGCCAGCAGTTTAGCGGTCGGATCCTATGAGCAGTTCTTC,CASSLAVGSYEQFF
TRBV10-3,-,TRBJ1-4,-,TGTGCCATCGGCGGGGCAACTAATGAAAAACTGTTTTTT,CAIGGATNEKLFF
TRBV6-5,many,TRBJ1-1,TRBD1,TGTGCCAGCAGTTACTCGAGTTGGTGGACAGGGGAGAACACTGAAGCTTTCTTT,CASSYSSWWTGENTEAFF
TRBV9,few,TRBJ1-2,-,TGTGCCAGCAGCGCAGAGGACACATACTATGGCTACACCTTC,CASSAEDTYYGYTF
TRBV7-3,-,TRBJ2-3,-,TGTGCCAGCAGCCACAGTGGGAGGTGGGGGCCTTCAGATACGCAGTATTTT,CASSHSGRWGPSDTQYF
TRBV20-1,few,TRBJ2-1,-,TGCAGTGCAGTTCGCCGGGACACAGACAATGAGCAGTTCTTC,CSAVRRDTDNEQFF
TRBV29-1,-,TRBJ1-4,TRBD1,TGCAGCGCCGCCGGGACAGGGGGTGAAAAACTGTTTTTT,CSAAGTGGEKLFF
TRBV15,many,TRBJ2-1,-,TGTGCCACCAGCAATGACAGGCAGGGTAGGGAAACGAATGAGCAGTTCTTC,CATSNDRQGRETNEQFF
TRBV9,few,TRBJ2-1,-,TGTGCCAGCAGCTCCATCAGAGGCCTGAGGGACAATGAGCAGTTCTTC,CASSSIRGLRDNEQFF
TRBV20-1,few,TRBJ2-2,TRBD1,TGCAGTGCTCCGGGACAGGCCTCCGGGGAGCTGTTTTTT,CSAPGQASGELFF
TRBV3-1,-,TRBJ1-4,-,TGTGCCAGCAGCCAATCGAGACACCCAGGGGAAAAACTGTTTTTT,CASSQSRHPGEKLFF